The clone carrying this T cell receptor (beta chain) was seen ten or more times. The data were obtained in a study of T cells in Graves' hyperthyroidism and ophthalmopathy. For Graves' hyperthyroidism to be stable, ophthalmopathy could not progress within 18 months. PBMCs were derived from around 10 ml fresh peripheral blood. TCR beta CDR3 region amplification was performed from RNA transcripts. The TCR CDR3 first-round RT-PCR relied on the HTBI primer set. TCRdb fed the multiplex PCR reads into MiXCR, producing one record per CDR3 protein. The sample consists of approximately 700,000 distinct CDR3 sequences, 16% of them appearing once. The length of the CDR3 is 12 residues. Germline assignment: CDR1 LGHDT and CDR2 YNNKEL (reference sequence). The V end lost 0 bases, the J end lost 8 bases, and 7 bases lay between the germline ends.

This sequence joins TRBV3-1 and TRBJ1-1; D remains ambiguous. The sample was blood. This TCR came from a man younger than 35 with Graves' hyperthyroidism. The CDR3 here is CASSQDGTEAFF. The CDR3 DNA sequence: TGTGCCAGCAGCCAAGATGGTACAGAAGCTTTCTTT.